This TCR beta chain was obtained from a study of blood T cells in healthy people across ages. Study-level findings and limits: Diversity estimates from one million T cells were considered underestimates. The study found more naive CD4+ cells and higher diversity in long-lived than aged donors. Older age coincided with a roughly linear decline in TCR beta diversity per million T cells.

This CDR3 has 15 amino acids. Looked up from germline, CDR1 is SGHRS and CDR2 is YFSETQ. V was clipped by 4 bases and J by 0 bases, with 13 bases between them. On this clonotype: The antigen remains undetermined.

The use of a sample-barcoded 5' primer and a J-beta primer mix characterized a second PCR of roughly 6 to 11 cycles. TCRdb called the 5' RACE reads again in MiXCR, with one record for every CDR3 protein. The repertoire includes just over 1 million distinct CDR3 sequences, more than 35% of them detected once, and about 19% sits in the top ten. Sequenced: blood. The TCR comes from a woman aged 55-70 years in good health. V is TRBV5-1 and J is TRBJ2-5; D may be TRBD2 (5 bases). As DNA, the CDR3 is TGCGCCAGCAGCCGGATTGGAGGCTACCAAGAGACCCAGTACTTC. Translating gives CASSRIGGYQETQYF.